These 5 T cell receptor beta chains originate from one sample sequenced in a study of shared clonotypes between healthy human individuals. Only in-frame clones appear in the TCRdb table, and some are missing; sequencing was by immunoSEQ multiplex PCR. The sample lists 2 million to 2.5 million clones, 90% to 95% occurring once. Specimen: naive CD4+ T cells from PBMCs. The subset: CD45RA+ positively selected. Every receptor here comes from a man younger than 30 in good health. Some clones in this sample may be carry-over from other donors' samples.

The chain combines TRBV5-8 with TRBJ2-2; maybe TRBD1 (5 bases). CDR1 and CDR2 (germline): SGHTS, YDEGEE. CDR3 length equals 18 residues. V dropped 5 bases and J dropped 4 bases, with 24 bases sitting between them. CDR3 sequence reads: CASRPLTVSTLGTGELFF. CDR3 coding DNA: TGTGCCAGCAGACCTTTGACAGTCTCGACCTTGGGCACCGGGGAGCTGTTTTTT.

This chain joins TRBV27 and TRBJ2-1; either TRBD1 or TRBD2 may fit D (6 bases each). This CDR3 comprises 17 residues. Germline CDR1 MNHEY, CDR2 SMNVEV (reference sequence). The V end was cut by 2 bases, the J end by 2 bases, with 16 bases between. Written as DNA, the CDR3 is TGTGCCAGCAGTTTACTCCTGGGGGGCGTCCCCTACAATGAGCAGTTCTTC. Protein sequence: CASSLLLGGVPYNEQFF.

This chain links TRBV18 with TRBJ2-4; maybe TRBD2 (6 bases). V was pared by 3 bases and J by 6 bases, with 15 bases between. Looked up from germline, CDR1 is KGHSH and CDR2 is LQKENI. The CDR3 spans 15 residues. CDR3 in DNA: TGTGCCAGCTCACCGCCCGGGACTGCTAGAAACATTCAGTACTTC. Protein: CASSPPGTARNIQYF.

The genes are TRBV28 and TRBJ2-5, with 10 bases aligning to TRBD2. The CDR3 has 15 residues. After removal of 8 bases from V and 3 bases from J, the junction contained 9 bases not matched to a gene. Germline lookup yields CDR1 MDHEN and CDR2 SYDVKM. This CDR3 reads CASRLAGVGEETQYF. The CDR3, as DNA: TGTGCCAGCCGGCTAGCGGGAGTCGGGGAAGAGACCCAGTACTTC.

In this sample, this clone turned up once. The V and J genes are TRBV5-1 and TRBJ2-5, with 10 bases fitting TRBD2. Germline loops: CDR1 SGHRS, CDR2 YFSETQ. Trimming removed 4 bases from V and 4 bases from J; junction bases left unmatched: 1. The CDR3 totals 13 residues. The CDR3 region has the DNA TGCGCCAGCAGCCAGCGGGAGGGAGAGACCCAGTACTTC. It translates to CASSQREGETQYF.